Sequencing of this T cell receptor (beta chain) was carried out in a study of CD8+ T cells in alopecia areata. Germline assignment: CDR1 SQVTM and CDR2 ANQGSEA. The CDR3 loop spans 15 amino acids. Trimming took 0 bases from V and 2 from J; bases not matched to a gene: 7. Extraction and reverse transcription of RNA yielded cDNA as the sequencing template. The table came from immunoSEQ multiplex PCR; TCRdb's copy has only in-frame clones and leaves some out. The sample has tens of thousands of clones; 45% to 60% are singletons. This clonotype originated in a human donor with alopecia areata. The sequencing input was NKG2D-high CD8+ T cells sorted from blood. The chain has TRBV29-1 and TRBJ2-7; 7 nucleotides align to TRBD1. This chain's CDR3 is CSVEDSGTETYEQYF. As DNA, the CDR3 is TGCAGCGTTGAAGACTCCGGGACAGAGACCTACGAGCAGTACTTC.